The 23 T cell receptor beta chains listed next were all sequenced from one sample in a study of T cell responses to AZD1222 COVID-19 vaccine. The table came from immunoSEQ multiplex PCR; TCRdb's copy has only in-frame clones and leaves some out. The sample yields 150,000 or so clones, about 88% seen once. Sequencing was performed on peripheral blood, taken on day 0 of AZD1222 vaccination. All receptors come from an adult in good health.

The chain recombines TRBV28 with TRBJ1-1, with 9 bases matching TRBD1. The CDR3 covers 15 residues. Germline loops: CDR1 MDHEN, CDR2 SYDVKM. Trimming removed 5 bases from V and 9 bases from J; junction bases left unmatched: 13. The DNA of the CDR3 is TGTGCCAGCAGTATAATGACAGGGGGGTTTGAGCAAGCTTTCTTT. It codes for CASSIMTGGFEQAFF.

The chain joins TRBV29-1 to TRBJ2-3; no firm D call. Germline CDR1 SQVTM, CDR2 ANQGSEA. Between the trimmed V and J ends, which lost 0 bases and 1 base, there was a span of 8 bases. This CDR3 spans 14 amino acids. CDR3 sequence: CSVEDGTGTDTQYF. CDR3 sequence (DNA): TGCAGCGTTGAAGACGGCACCGGCACAGATACGCAGTATTTT.

The V and J genes are TRBV6-5 and TRBJ1-2; 7 nucleotides match TRBD1. The CDR3 is 12 amino acids. V dropped 11 bases and J dropped 4; count of bases not matched to a gene: 7. Germline-derived CDR1 and CDR2 are MNHEY and SVGAGI. The CDR3 protein is CAAGQLFYGYTF. The DNA for the CDR3 is TGTGCCGCGGGACAGTTGTTCTATGGCTACACCTTC.

V is TRBV9 and J is TRBJ1-2, with D perhaps TRBD1 (6 bases). In germline, CDR1 is SGDLS, CDR2 YYNGEE. The length of the CDR3 is 15 residues. The V and J ends lost 2 bases and 0 bases respectively, with 11 bases between them. CDR3 sequence (DNA): TGTGCCAGCAGCGTCCAGGGGACGACTAACTATGGCTACACCTTC. Encoded protein: CASSVQGTTNYGYTF.

The rearrangement uses TRBV3-1 (or the pseudogene TRBV3-2) and TRBJ2-7, with D unclear. The ends were cut back, 3 bases at V and 2 bases at J, with 14 bases in the middle. In germline, CDR1 is LGHDT, CDR2 YNNKEL (reference sequence). CDR3 length: 15 amino acids. As DNA, the CDR3 is TGTGCCAGCAGCCAGAAGAGAGCTTCCCCCTACGAGCAGTACTTC. It translates to CASSQKRASPYEQYF.

J is TRBJ1-1 and V is TRBV7-9; tentative D call: TRBD1 (5 bases). Between the trimmed V and J ends, which lost 4 bases and 0 bases, there was a span of 15 bases. This CDR3 is 16 amino acids long. Per the germline V gene, CDR1 is SEHNR and CDR2 is FQNEAQ (reference sequence). The CDR3 loop is CASSSRGGSMNTEAFF. The CDR3 nucleotides are TGTGCCAGCAGCTCCCGGGGCGGGAGCATGAACACTGAAGCTTTCTTT.

The rearrangement links TRBV21-1 to TRBJ2-1; the listed D gene, TRBD1, was not tested against the DNA. TRBV21-1 is labeled a pseudogene. The CDR3 extends over 16 amino acids. The CDR3 DNA reads TGTGCCAGCAGCAATCGACAGCCTTGCTCCTACAATGAGCAGTTCTTC. Its protein is CASSNRQPCSYNEQFF.

The sample holds one count of this clone. V gene TRBV3-1 (or the pseudogene TRBV3-2) combines with J gene TRBJ1-2, with D possibly being TRBD1 (6 bases). V was shortened by 4 bases and J by 2 bases, with 17 bases between the two germline ends. The CDR3 extends over 16 amino acids. Germline V gives CDR1 LGHDT, CDR2 YNNKEL (reference sequence). CDR3: CASSPRASGQNYGYTF. The CDR3 DNA is TGTGCCAGCAGCCCCCGAGCGTCTGGACAGAACTATGGCTACACCTTC.

The chain uses TRBV6-2 or TRBV6-3 and TRBJ2-5; D call uncertain. Per germline, CDR1 MNHEY and CDR2 SVGEGT. This CDR3 region has 13 residues. V gave up 0 bases and J gave up 4 bases, with 6 bases separating them. The DNA for the CDR3 is TGTGCCAGCAGTTACTCCTTCGGAGAGACCCAGTACTTC. This sequence encodes CASSYSFGETQYF.

The rearrangement uses TRBV28 and TRBJ2-7; TRBD1 is a possible D gene (6 bases). Per germline, CDR1 MDHEN and CDR2 SYDVKM. V lost 4 bases and J 3 bases, leaving 13 bases between the germline ends. CDR3 length equals 14 residues. CDR3 protein: CASSSQDRLYEQYF. The DNA of the CDR3 is TGTGCCAGCAGTTCTCAAGACAGGCTCTACGAGCAGTACTTC.

This chain joins TRBV29-1 and TRBJ1-2, with D uncertain. Trimming cost V 6 bases and J 0 bases, with 5 bases left between them. Germline-derived CDR1 and CDR2 are SQVTM and ANQGSEA. This CDR3 comprises 11 residues. Here the CDR3 DNA reads TGCAGCGTCACAGCTAACTATGGCTACACCTTC. Translated, it gives CSVTANYGYTF.

This rearrangement joins TRBV5-6 to TRBJ1-1; possible D gene TRBD1, 5 bases. This CDR3 has 15 residues. The V end was cut by 0 bases, the J end by 0 bases, with 9 bases between. Germline V gives CDR1 SGHDT, CDR2 YYEEEE. The CDR3 sequence is CASSLGGWLNTEAFF. The CDR3 DNA follows: TGTGCCAGCAGCTTGGGGGGGTGGTTGAACACTGAAGCTTTCTTT.

The V call is TRBV5-4, the J call TRBJ1-2; possible D gene TRBD1, 5 bases. Per germline, CDR1 SGHNT and CDR2 YYREEE (reference sequence). This CDR3 comprises 13 residues. V was shortened by 5 bases and J by 1 base, with 9 bases between the two germline ends. The CDR3 here is CASRADNNYGYTF. Written as DNA, the CDR3 is TGTGCCAGCAGGGCGGACAATAACTATGGCTACACCTTC. Drawing the rest from reference TRBV5-4 and TRBJ1-2, the complete variable domain is ETGVTQSPTHLIKTRGQQVTLRCSSQSGHNTVSWYQQALGQGPQFIFQYYREEENGRGNFPPRFSGLQFPNYSSELNVNALELDDSALYLCASRADNNYGYTFGSGTRLTVV.

The V call is TRBV27, the J call TRBJ2-7; possible D gene TRBD2, 6 bases. The CDR3 contains 12 residues. Trimming pared 6 bases from V and 6 bases from J, leaving 12 bases between. Per the germline V gene, CDR1 is MNHEY and CDR2 is SMNVEV (reference sequence). CDR3 sequence: CASRTGGREQYF. The DNA for the CDR3 is TGTGCCAGCAGAACCGGGGGACGCGAGCAGTACTTC.

The chain joins TRBV9 to TRBJ1-3; a possible D gene is TRBD1 (5 bases). CDR3 length: 15 amino acids. V was clipped by 0 bases and J by 5 bases, with 12 bases between them. Per germline, CDR1 SGDLS and CDR2 YYNGEE. The CDR3 loop reads CASSVEIRGRNTIYF. The CDR3 nucleotides read TGTGCCAGCAGCGTAGAAATAAGGGGTAGAAACACCATATATTTT. Together with reference TRBV9 and TRBJ1-3, the CDR3 gives the full variable domain: DSGVTQTPKHLITATGQRVTLRCSPRSGDLSVYWYQQSLDQGLQFLIQYYNGEERAKGNILERFSAQQFPDLHSELNLSSLELGDSALYFCASSVEIRGRNTIYFGEGSWLTVV.

The CDR3 reads CASSPSPQGISGNTIYF. The CDR3 nucleotides read TGCGCCAGCAGCCCAAGCCCTCAGGGGATCTCTGGAAACACCATATATTTT. The chain carries TRBV4-1 and TRBJ1-3; D possibly corresponds to TRBD1 (6 bases). Trimming cost V 4 bases and J 0 bases, with 16 bases left between them. The CDR3 length is 17 residues. CDR1 and CDR2 (germline): MGHRA, YSYEKL.

J is TRBJ1-2 and V is TRBV9; D ambiguous. The V gene's germline CDR1 is SGDLS and CDR2 YYNGEE. The V end was cut by 10 bases, the J end by 8 bases, with 30 bases between. The CDR3 spans 16 residues. The CDR3: CAPKPKGRSFARGYTF. The CDR3 DNA follows: TGTGCCCCTAAACCAAAGGGCCGATCCTTCGCTAGGGGCTACACCTTC.

V usage is TRBV7-3 and J usage is TRBJ1-6; possibly TRBD1 for D (5 bases). The CDR3 runs to 15 residues. Germline lookup yields CDR1 SGHTA and CDR2 FQGTGA. V gave up 2 bases and J gave up 9 bases, with 14 bases separating them. The CDR3 loop is CASSLVGRGASPLHF. The CDR3 DNA sequence: TGTGCCAGCAGCTTAGTTGGGAGGGGAGCTTCACCCCTCCACTTT.

This chain connects TRBV28 to TRBJ1-2; the D is unclear. The CDR3 is 15 amino acids. V lost 8 bases, J lost 13 bases, and 29 bases lay in between. The germline gives CDR1 MDHEN, CDR2 SYDVKM. CDR3 in amino acids: CASFASGRGPAPSTF. The CDR3 DNA follows: TGTGCCAGCTTCGCCTCGGGTAGAGGACCGGCTCCCTCCACCTTC.

This sequence joins TRBV29-1 and TRBJ2-3, with a tentative D call TRBD1 (6 bases). Germline values: CDR1 SQVTM, CDR2 ANQGSEA. V was pared by 8 bases and J by 4 bases, with 13 bases between. The CDR3 has 12 amino acids. The DNA of the CDR3 is TGCAGCACTACGGACAGATCAGATACGCAGTATTTT. It is translated as CSTTDRSDTQYF.

The V call is TRBV7-2, the J call TRBJ1-5; maybe TRBD1 (6 bases). This CDR3 is 15 amino acids long. The germline gives CDR1 SGHTA, CDR2 FQGNSA. Deletions cut 5 bases from V and 7 bases from J, with 18 bases between. CDR3 bases: TGTGCCAGCAGCGCGTACACAGGGCCGGGGCAGCCCCAGCATTTT. It translates to CASSAYTGPGQPQHF.

The V gene is TRBV12-3 or TRBV12-4, the J gene TRBJ1-2, with 9 positions matching TRBD1. The CDR3 totals 13 residues. V was clipped by 6 bases and J by 4 bases; unmatched bases: 3. This chain's CDR3 is CASRPQGAYGYTF. CDR3 bases: TGTGCCAGCAGGCCACAGGGGGCCTATGGCTACACCTTC.

V and J are TRBV11-3 and TRBJ1-2; D might be TRBD1 (6 bases). Germline assignment: CDR1 SGHNT and CDR2 YENEEA. The CDR3 contains 16 residues. The V and J ends lost 1 base and 2 bases respectively, with 14 bases between them. CDR3 protein: CASSLGRGTGNYGYTF. In DNA form, the CDR3 reads TGTGCCAGCAGCTTAGGAAGGGGGACGGGGAACTATGGCTACACCTTC.